What follows describes a single T cell receptor (beta chain). It lacks a known antigen. Base qualities are not provided; no much larger clone lies one nucleotide away. The CDR3 regions of human TCRbeta chains were analyzed by immunosequencing. Under the source paper's analysis protocol: Repertoire TCRs were checked for matches against a reference library of SARS-CoV-2-specific TCRs that had been generated using the MIRA antigen-specificity platform. Breadth was defined as the fraction of unique TCRs that were SARS-CoV-2-associated, and depth was defined as the fraction of total T cells that were SARS-CoV-2-associated. Each spike-specific TCR was assigned to its reactive spike region and to a CD4 or CD8 class using the MIRA data. Log10-transformed breadth and depth values were compared by one-way ANOVA with Sidak's multiple comparisons tests. This immuneACCESS table, as held by TCRdb, lists in-frame sequences with V and J called but not all clones. Of the missing ones, under half trace to an unresolved V gene in checked studies; the others have no known cause. The V and J calls and clone size were taken over from that table, and D and trimming were inferred from the DNA. The sample table shows about 120,000 clones, and 85% to 90% are seen once. The ten largest make up 4.4% of the sample.

In light of the paper, this sample's time point label describes: baseline before first vaccination. The vaccinee samples were drawn from two UK trials, COV001 and COV002, one of which was a single-blind randomized controlled phase 2/3 trial testing AZD1222 (ChAdOx1 nCoV-19) in healthy adults. Trial participant PBMC samples were collected at day 0 and day 28 after the second dose for TCRbeta chain sequencing. As encoded in the germline V gene, CDR1 is SGHRS while CDR2 is YFSETQ. Cut back by 4 bases and 3 bases, the V and J ends lie 14 bases apart. The CDR3 contains 14 residues, cysteine and phenylalanine counted. Of the read, only the CDR3 DNA is kept; its 42 bases are in frame from base 1. The data derive from a study of T cell responses to AZD1222 COVID-19 vaccine (dated by TCRdb to the early 2020s). With respect to the entire study: AZD1222 recipients with second doses at about 4 weeks or about 12 weeks were pooled, because spike-specific TCR depth and breadth did not differ between schedules. A total of 233 trial participants underwent TCR sequencing, of whom 207 had received two doses of AZD1222 and about 25 had received two doses of the MenACWY control vaccine. Enrollment into the trials was organized by age into subgroups of 18-55, 56-69 and 70-plus years, and those subgroups contained roughly 140, 27 and 60 TCR-sequenced participants, respectively.

General conclusions and limits of the study: Epitopes outside the regions mutated in the B.1.351 and B.1.1.7 variants were reportedly recognized by nearly half of the unique spike-specific TCRs. Because no day 14 peak-response samples were available, repertoires were characterized only after the peak T cell response. Spike-specific TCR breadth and depth rose significantly after two AZD1222 doses compared with day 0 and with MenACWY recipients. Conclusions about previously exposed vaccinees are limited because only five or six AZD1222 recipients were SARS-CoV-2 seropositive at baseline. Most participants were white British and females outnumbered males, and the authors suggested that clonal diversity may have been underestimated. The whole spike protein was spanned by vaccine-associated CD4 TCRs, and dominant responses were seen in regions 160-218 and 743-854. The 56-69-year group was small, and its depth increase did not reach significance, likely because of low power.

This clonotype was sampled from an adult in good health. Sequencing was performed on peripheral blood, taken on day 0 of AZD1222 vaccination. The rearranged segments are TRBV5-1 and TRBJ2-7; the D segment is perhaps TRBD1 or TRBD2, each sharing 5 matched bases. The CDR3 reads as follows: CASSPDGALYEQYF. The nucleotide sequence is given as TGCGCCAGCAGCCCCGACGGGGCACTCTACGAGCAGTACTTC. Reference TRBV5-1 and TRBJ2-7 proteins supply the regions before and after the CDR3; the full variable domain is: KAGVTQTPRYLIKTRGQQVTLSCSPISGHRSVSWYQQTPGQGLQFLFEYFSETQRNKGNFPGRFSGRQFSNSRSEMNVSTLELGDSALYLCASSPDGALYEQYFGPGTRLTVT.